Presented here are 23 T cell receptor beta chains from one specimen sequenced in a study of T cell responses to AZD1222 COVID-19 vaccine. The protocol was immunoSEQ multiplex PCR, while the TCRdb copy is restricted to in-frame clones and leaves out a portion. This table holds 150,000 to 200,000 clones, 80% to 95% found once. The input for sequencing was peripheral blood, taken on day 0 of AZD1222 vaccination. These TCRs come from an adult in good health.

The J gene is TRBJ1-1, the V gene TRBV10-3; possible D gene TRBD1, 5 bases. Germline loops: CDR1 ENHRY, CDR2 SYGVKD. CDR3 length: 13 residues. Trimming pared 7 bases from V and 7 bases from J, leaving 16 bases between. The CDR3 loop is CAIKEVGVGEAFF. Written as DNA, the CDR3 is TGTGCCATCAAGGAGGTAGGGGTGGGTGAAGCTTTCTTT.

The V gene is TRBV24-1, the J gene TRBJ2-2; 8 bases align to TRBD1. Trimming took 8 bases from V and 1 from J; bases not matched to a gene: 5. The CDR3 covers 15 residues. Looked up from germline, CDR1 is KGHDR and CDR2 is SFDVKD. This CDR3 is CATNEGQGNTGELFF. The CDR3 bases are TGTGCCACCAATGAAGGACAGGGGAACACCGGGGAGCTGTTTTTT.

The rearrangement links TRBV7-2 to TRBJ2-3; TRBD2 matches at 9 bases. The V segment lost 6 bases and the J segment 6 bases; nucleotides outside the gene matches: 16. The germline CDR1 and CDR2 sequences are SGHTA and FQGNSA. The CDR3 is 17 amino acids. CDR3 in amino acids: CASSNVFAGGASDTQYF. Here the CDR3 DNA reads TGTGCCAGCAGTAATGTGTTTGCGGGGGGGGCGTCTGATACGCAGTATTTT.

This chain links TRBV30 with TRBJ1-1; D remains unclear. Germline CDR1 is GTSNPN and CDR2 is SVGIG (reference sequence). Trimming pared 3 bases from V and 5 bases from J, leaving 13 bases between. The CDR3 sequence is 13 residues long. The chain's CDR3 is CAWRDPGGTEAFF. The CDR3 coding sequence is TGTGCCTGGAGGGACCCTGGTGGGACTGAAGCTTTCTTT. Together with reference TRBV30 and TRBJ1-1, the CDR3 gives the full variable domain: SQTIHQWPATLVQPVGSPLSLECTVEGTSNPNLYWYRQAAGRGLQLLFYSVGIGQISSEVPQNLSASRPQDRQFILSSKKLLLSDSGFYLCAWRDPGGTEAFFGQGTRLTVV.

In DNA form, the CDR3 reads TGTGCCAGCGCGTACACTGAGGAAGGCTACACCTTC. This encodes CASAYTEEGYTF. The chain joins TRBV12-3 or TRBV12-4 to TRBJ1-2, with D unresolved. CDR3 length: 12 amino acids. V was trimmed by 8 bases and J by 8 bases, leaving 15 bases between them.

This chain joins TRBV27 and TRBJ2-7; D is undetermined. V lost 2 bases to trimming and J lost 3 bases, with 17 bases between them. Germline CDR1 reads MNHEY; CDR2 reads SMNVEV (reference sequence). The CDR3 covers 16 residues. CDR3 in amino acids: CASSLGPSLSFYEQYF. The CDR3 DNA is TGTGCCAGCAGTTTAGGACCCTCGCTCAGCTTCTACGAGCAGTACTTC.

CDR3 sequence: CASSKAQGGSYNEQFF. CDR3 DNA: TGTGCCAGCAGCAAAGCGCAGGGGGGATCCTACAATGAGCAGTTCTTC. The V call is TRBV21-1, the J call TRBJ2-1; TRBD1, the table's D call, was not compared with the DNA. TRBV21-1 is marked as a pseudogene. CDR3 size: 16 residues.

The chain is built from TRBV27 and TRBJ2-3, with a possible D match to TRBD1 (5 bases). Germline V gene data show CDR1 as MNHEY and CDR2 as SMNVEV (reference sequence). Trimming left V 3 bases short and J 1 base short, with 11 bases between. CDR3 length: 15 amino acids. CDR3: CASSFWGAGTDTQYF. CDR3 nucleotides: TGTGCCAGCAGTTTTTGGGGCGCCGGCACAGATACGCAGTATTTT.

Regarding this clone: The sample carries other DNA sequences with the same CDR3. The chain combines TRBV28 with TRBJ1-2; D perhaps matches TRBD1 (5 bases). From germline, CDR1 is MDHEN and CDR2 SYDVKM. The CDR3 runs to 12 residues. Trimming left V 2 bases short and J 5 bases short, with 6 bases between. CDR3 bases: TGTGCCAGCAGTTTACAGGGTTATGGCTACACCTTC. This gives the protein CASSLQGYGYTF.

This chain uses TRBV10-2 with TRBJ2-3; TRBD2 matches at 11 bases. Germline loops: CDR1 WSHSY, CDR2 SAAADI. V was clipped by 4 bases and J by 6 bases; unmatched bases: 12. The CDR3 consists of 17 residues. This CDR3 is CASSGRILAGVVDTQYF. In nucleotides, the CDR3 is TGCGCCAGCAGTGGACGGATACTAGCGGGAGTGGTTGATACGCAGTATTTT.

CDR3 coding DNA: TGTGCCAGCAGTCCCGCGGCGGTAGGCTCCTACGAGCAGTACTTC. Its translation: CASSPAAVGSYEQYF. The chain combines TRBV6-5 with TRBJ2-7; D gene ambiguous. The germline gives CDR1 MNHEY, CDR2 SVGAGI. V was pared by 5 bases and J by 0 bases, with 14 bases between. This CDR3 comprises 15 residues.

The count of this clone is one. The J gene is TRBJ2-2, the V gene TRBV4-1, with a possible D match to TRBD2 (6 bases). V was shortened by 4 bases and J by 5 bases, with 17 bases between the two germline ends. CDR3 length: 16 amino acids. CDR1 is MGHRA, CDR2 YSYEKL, per germline. The chain's CDR3 is CASSPAAFGGTGELFF. The DNA for the CDR3 is TGCGCCAGCAGCCCCGCAGCCTTCGGGGGAACCGGGGAGCTGTTTTTT.

The V and J genes are TRBV24-1 and TRBJ2-1; 10 bases align to TRBD2. Germline CDR1 is KGHDR and CDR2 is SFDVKD. The CDR3 spans 16 residues. V was pared by 3 bases and J by 6 bases, with 7 bases of the junction left unmatched. Here the CDR3 DNA reads TGTGCCACCAGTGATCCTAGCGGGAGCTCGGGCAATGAGCAGTTCTTC. Translated: CATSDPSGSSGNEQFF.

The genes are TRBV6-5 and TRBJ1-3, with a weak D call TRBD1 (5 bases). Germline V gene sequence: CDR1 MNHEY, CDR2 SVGAGI. The ends were cut back, 4 bases at V and 1 base at J, with 11 bases in the middle. The CDR3 is made up of 15 amino acids. CDR3 DNA sequence: TGTGCCAGCAGTTCACGGGGGATTTCTGGAAACACCATATATTTT. Translated: CASSSRGISGNTIYF.

The V call is TRBV1, the J call TRBJ1-1; the D call of TRBD1 is as the table states it, not checked on the DNA. TRBV1 counts as a pseudogene. This CDR3 comprises 22 residues. CDR3 sequence: CTSSQDTWPGTGQPRMNTEAFF. For the CDR3, the DNA is TGCACCAGCAGCCAAGATACTTGGCCGGGGACAGGGCAACCCCGTATGAACACTGAAGCTTTCTTT.

This clone was picked up a small number of times. The CDR3 DNA is TGTGCCAGCAGCCAAGCCAGGCCCAAAGACACTGAAGCTTTCTTT. Protein: CASSQARPKDTEAFF. The chain recombines TRBV3-1 (or the pseudogene TRBV3-2) with TRBJ1-1; D is uncertain. The V gene lost 1 base and the J gene lost 3 bases, with 12 bases spanning the gap. The CDR3 extends over 15 amino acids. Germline V gene data show CDR1 as LGHDT and CDR2 as YNNKEL (reference sequence).

This chain links TRBV19 with TRBJ2-3; 8 bases align to TRBD1. Germline trimming cut 8 bases from V and 4 bases from J; bases unmatched to any gene: 5. The CDR3 runs to 13 residues. CDR1 and CDR2 (germline): LNHDA, SQIVND (reference sequence). The DNA of the CDR3 is TGTGCCAGTGGACAGGGTGGTGCAGATACGCAGTATTTT. This sequence encodes CASGQGGADTQYF.

This sequence joins TRBV11-2 and TRBJ1-2; TRBD1 might be the D (6 bases). There are 14 residues in the CDR3. Trimming removed 1 base at V and 8 bases at J, with 14 bases between. Germline assignment: CDR1 SGHAT and CDR2 FQNNGV. CDR3 amino acids: CASSLAGGAEGYTF. The CDR3 DNA follows: TGTGCCAGCAGCTTAGCCGGGGGGGCGGAAGGCTACACCTTC. Combining the CDR3 with reference TRBV11-2 and TRBJ1-2 gives the whole variable domain EAGVAQSPRYKIIEKRQSVAFWCNPISGHATLYWYQQILGQGPKLLIQFQNNGVVDDSQLPKDRFSAERLKGVDSTLKIQPAKLEDSAVYLCASSLAGGAEGYTFGSGTRLTVV.

The chain recombines TRBV21-1 with TRBJ2-7. TRBV21-1 is tagged as a pseudogene. The CDR3 has 17 residues. The CDR3 DNA is TGTGCCAGCAGCAAATGGGACCCATACCACGGCTCCTACGAGCAGTACGTC. Its protein is CASSKWDPYHGSYEQYV.

The genes are TRBV6-5 and TRBJ2-1; 7 bases line up with TRBD2. Germline lookup yields CDR1 MNHEY and CDR2 SVGAGI. This CDR3 contains 15 residues. After removal of 5 bases from V and 6 bases from J, the junction contained 10 bases not matched to a gene. The CDR3 DNA is TGTGCCAGCAGTCCTACTAGCGTTACCACCAATGAGCAGTTCTTC. This sequence encodes CASSPTSVTTNEQFF.

This chain joins TRBV11-3 and TRBJ1-5; D unclear. Trimming left V 11 bases short and J 2 bases short, with 28 bases between. The CDR3 length is 18 residues. The germline gives CDR1 SGHNT, CDR2 YENEEA. The CDR3 DNA follows: TGTGCCCGAACAAGGAGGACTCAAGGACCCTATGGCAATCAGCCCCAGCATTTT. Its translation is CARTRRTQGPYGNQPQHF. Combining the CDR3 with reference TRBV11-3 and TRBJ1-5 gives the whole variable domain EAGVVQSPRYKIIEKKQPVAFWCNPISGHNTLYWYLQNLGQGPELLIRYENEEAVDDSQLPKDRFSAERLKGVDSTLKIQPAELGDSAVYLCARTRRTQGPYGNQPQHFGDGTRLSIL.

This chain joins TRBV5-4 and TRBJ2-5; 9 nucleotides align to TRBD2. J was trimmed by 1 base and V by 3 bases; bases with no gene match: 4. The CDR3 has 15 residues. Germline CDR1 SGHNT, CDR2 YYREEE (reference sequence). CDR3 DNA sequence: TGTGCCAGCAGCTCCGAGCGGGGGGTCCAAGAGACCCAGTACTTC. This sequence encodes CASSSERGVQETQYF.

V usage is TRBV28 and J usage is TRBJ1-4; no clear D gene. This CDR3 has 12 amino acids. V was cut by 5 bases and J by 7 bases, with 8 bases left in between. Germline values: CDR1 MDHEN, CDR2 SYDVKM. CDR3 in DNA: TGTGCCAGCAGTCCGAGAGTTGAAAAACTGTTTTTT. This translates into CASSPRVEKLFF. Complete variable domain (other parts from reference TRBV28 and TRBJ1-4): DVKVTQSSRYLVKRTGEKVFLECVQDMDHENMFWYRQDPGLGLRLIYFSYDVKMKEKGDIPEGYSVSREKKERFSLILESASTNQTSMYLCASSPRVEKLFFGSGTQLSVL.